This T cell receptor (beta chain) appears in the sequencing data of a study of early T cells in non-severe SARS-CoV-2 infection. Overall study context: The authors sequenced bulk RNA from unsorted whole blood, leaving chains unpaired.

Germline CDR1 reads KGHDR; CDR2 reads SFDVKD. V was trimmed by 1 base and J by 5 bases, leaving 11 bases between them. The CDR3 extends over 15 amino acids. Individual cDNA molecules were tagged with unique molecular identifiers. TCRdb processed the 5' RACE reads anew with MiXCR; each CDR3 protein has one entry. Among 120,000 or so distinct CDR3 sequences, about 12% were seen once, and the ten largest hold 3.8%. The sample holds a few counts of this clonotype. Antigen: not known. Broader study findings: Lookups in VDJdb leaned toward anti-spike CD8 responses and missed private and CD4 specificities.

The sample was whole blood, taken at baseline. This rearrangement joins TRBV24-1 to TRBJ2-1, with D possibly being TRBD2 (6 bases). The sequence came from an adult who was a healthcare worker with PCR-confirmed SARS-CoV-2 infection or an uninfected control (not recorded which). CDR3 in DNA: TGTGCCACCAGTGATTTTTACCGGGGGAACAATGAGCAGTTCTTC. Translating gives CATSDFYRGNNEQFF.